These 10 T cell receptor beta chains share one sample of origin, sequenced in a study of cytomegalovirus exposure and HLA in healthy donors. Researchers ran the PCR with 60 Vbeta and 13 Jbeta primers. Sequenced by immunoSEQ multiplex PCR; TCRdb stores in-frame clones only, minus some. The top ten hold 1.4% of the sample, which has about 150,000 clones, 70% to 85% seen once. Material for sequencing was PBMCs. All receptors come from a woman aged 25 to 39 in good health and CMV-seropositive.

The chain combines TRBV19 with TRBJ2-3; possible D gene TRBD2, 7 bases. The CDR3 sequence is 14 residues long. CDR1 is LNHDA and CDR2 is SQIVND in the germline V gene (reference sequence). V was pared by 5 bases and J by 3 bases, with 12 bases between. The CDR3 sequence: CASSAGATTDTQYF. The CDR3 nucleotides read TGTGCCAGTAGTGCGGGGGCGACTACAGATACGCAGTATTTT.

There are a few counts of this clone. The V and J genes are TRBV19 and TRBJ2-3; 9 nucleotides align to TRBD2. The CDR3 runs to 16 residues. Trimming cost V 4 bases and J 5 bases; bases outside gene matches: 10. In germline, CDR1 is LNHDA, CDR2 SQIVND (reference sequence). The CDR3: CASSTSFSGRGDTQYF. CDR3 DNA: TGTGCCAGTAGTACCTCTTTTAGCGGGAGAGGAGATACGCAGTATTTT.

In its sample, this clone was seen a few times. The chain is built from TRBV28 and TRBJ1-4; D is undetermined. In germline, CDR1 is MDHEN, CDR2 SYDVKM. This CDR3 region has 14 residues. V gave up 2 bases and J gave up 8 bases, with 12 bases separating them. CDR3 protein: CASSLEPFGEKLFF. In nucleotides, the CDR3 is TGTGCCAGCAGTTTAGAGCCCTTCGGGGAAAAACTGTTTTTT.

This chain links TRBV6-1 with TRBJ2-7, with 9 bases that match TRBD2. Germline V gene sequence: CDR1 MNHNS, CDR2 SASEGT. This CDR3 has 16 residues. J lost 0 bases, V lost 4 bases, and 7 bases had no gene match. The CDR3 DNA reads TGTGCCAGCAGTGGGGGACTAGCCGATATCTCCTACGAGCAGTACTTC. As protein: CASSGGLADISYEQYF.

In its sample, this clone was seen once. The chain recombines TRBV5-1 with TRBJ1-3; D gene unclear. V was trimmed by 2 bases and J by 4 bases, leaving 4 bases between them. The length of the CDR3 is 12 residues. Looked up from germline, CDR1 is SGHRS and CDR2 is YFSETQ. CDR3 coding DNA: TGCGCCAGCAGCTTTGAGGGAAACACCATATATTTT. It codes for CASSFEGNTIYF. The whole variable domain, filled in from reference TRBV5-1 and TRBJ1-3, reads KAGVTQTPRYLIKTRGQQVTLSCSPISGHRSVSWYQQTPGQGLQFLFEYFSETQRNKGNFPGRFSGRQFSNSRSEMNVSTLELGDSALYLCASSFEGNTIYFGEGSWLTVV.

The DNA for the CDR3 is TGTGCCAGCAGTCGCGGACTAGCGGGGAGCACAGATACGCAGTATTTT. Amino acid sequence: CASSRGLAGSTDTQYF. The chain carries TRBV27 and TRBJ2-3; 12 positions match TRBD2. Looked up from germline, CDR1 is MNHEY and CDR2 is SMNVEV (reference sequence). This CDR3 comprises 16 residues. Unmatched junction bases numbered 3, after V lost 5 bases and J lost 0 bases.

The chain recombines TRBV7-8 with TRBJ2-1; TRBD2 aligns across 12 bases. V gave up 6 bases and J gave up 6 bases; unmatched junction bases: 9. The CDR3 loop spans 16 amino acids. CDR1 is SGHVS, CDR2 FQNEAQ, per germline. The CDR3 is CASSRGASGRGNEQFF. The DNA of the CDR3 is TGTGCCAGCAGTAGGGGTGCTAGCGGGAGGGGCAATGAGCAGTTCTTC.

The count of this clone is one. The chain has TRBV28 and TRBJ2-5, with D hard to call. There are 13 residues in the CDR3. Deletions cut 5 bases from V and 5 bases from J, with 12 bases between. Germline loops: CDR1 MDHEN, CDR2 SYDVKM. Here the CDR3 reads CASSISSRETQYF. In DNA form, the CDR3 reads TGTGCCAGCAGTATCTCTAGTAGGGAGACCCAGTACTTC. Complete variable domain (other parts from reference TRBV28 and TRBJ2-5): DVKVTQSSRYLVKRTGEKVFLECVQDMDHENMFWYRQDPGLGLRLIYFSYDVKMKEKGDIPEGYSVSREKKERFSLILESASTNQTSMYLCASSISSRETQYFGPGTRLLVL.

Here the CDR3 DNA reads TGTGCCAGCAGCGCGGACAGCAACACTGAAGCTTTCTTT. Its translation is CASSADSNTEAFF. The chain is built from TRBV7-6 and TRBJ1-1; TRBD1 is a possible D gene (6 bases). V lost 5 bases, J lost 2 bases, and 9 bases lay in between. The CDR3 loop spans 13 amino acids. CDR1 and CDR2 from the germline V gene are SGHVS and FNYEAQ.

The genes are TRBV6-4 and TRBJ2-7; 8 nucleotides agree with TRBD2. The germline CDR1 and CDR2 sequences are MRHNA and SNTAGT. CDR3 length: 11 residues. V trimming: 6 bases; J trimming: 7 bases; junction bases outside the gene matches: 2. CDR3 bases: TGTGCCAGCAGGTCGGGAGGGGAGCAGTACTTC. It yields the protein CASRSGGEQYF.